This TCR beta chain is drawn from a study of T cell clones after liver transplantation. Across the whole study: A pre-transplant mixed lymphocyte reaction with TCRbeta sequencing defined graft-donor-reactive clones followed in post-transplant blood. Three of the eight recipients were HCV-positive; the rest had non-autoimmune, non-viral transplant indications.

Trimming shortened V by 3 bases and J by 6 bases, and 12 bases separated the two germline ends. Per the germline V gene, CDR1 is KGHSH and CDR2 is LQKENI. The CDR3 spans 13 residues. This clone was recorded only once. Its matching antigen is unknown. Only in-frame clones appear in the TCRdb table, and some are missing; sequencing was by immunoSEQ multiplex PCR. The table shows more than 95,000 clones, with approximately 90% occurring only once. Study-level results: A significant post-transplant drop in circulating graft-donor-reactive CD4 TCRbeta sequences occurred in most of the 8 subjects. Migration into the graft, not deletion, may explain lost graft donor-reactive T cells.

The V gene is TRBV18, the J gene TRBJ2-7, with a weak D call TRBD1 (5 bases). The sequence was collected from a human patient who received a liver transplant. Some T cells may be provided by the graft donor. The material sequenced was CD4+ T cells from blood, taken 12 months after liver transplant. The CDR3 loop is CASSPMGPLEQYF. DNA of the CDR3: TGTGCCAGCTCACCCATGGGGCCACTCGAGCAGTACTTC.